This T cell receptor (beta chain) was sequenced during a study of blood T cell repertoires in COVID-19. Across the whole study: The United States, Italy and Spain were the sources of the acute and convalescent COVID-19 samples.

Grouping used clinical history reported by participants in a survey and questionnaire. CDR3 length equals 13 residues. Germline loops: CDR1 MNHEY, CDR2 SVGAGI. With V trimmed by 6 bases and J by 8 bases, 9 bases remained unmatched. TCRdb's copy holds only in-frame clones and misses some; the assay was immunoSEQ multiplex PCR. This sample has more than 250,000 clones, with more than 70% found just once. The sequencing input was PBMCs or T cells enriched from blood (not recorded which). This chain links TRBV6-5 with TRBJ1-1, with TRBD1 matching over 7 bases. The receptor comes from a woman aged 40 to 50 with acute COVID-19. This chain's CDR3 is CASRDLTGVEAFF. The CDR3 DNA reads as TGTGCCAGCAGGGACCTTACAGGGGTCGAAGCTTTCTTT.